This T cell receptor beta chain derives from a study of PD-1 blockade in classical Hodgkin lymphoma. The CDR3 extends over 16 amino acids. Trimming at V came to 1 base and at J to 5 bases, leaving 6 bases not matched to a gene. The germline CDR1 and CDR2 sequences are SGHVS and FQNEAQ. Findings of the study overall: Newly diagnosed patients had baseline TCR diversity that was reportedly lower than that of healthy donors.

Data came from immunoSEQ multiplex PCR; TCRdb stores just in-frame clones and leaves some out. The table shows fewer than 35,000 clones, with approximately 90% occurring only once. As to this clone: The target antigen is unknown.

Sample time point: cycle 4 day 1 (C4D1), after 6 weeks of nivolumab. All trial patients relapsed after autologous stem cell transplantation. Magnetic negative selection served to purify CD4+ T cells out of PBMCs that had been thawed. This chain joins TRBV7-8 and TRBJ2-7; 12 bases align to TRBD2. The sample was CD4+ T cells from blood, taken before the fourth cycle of nivolumab. This clonotype originated in a human donor with classical Hodgkin lymphoma. CDR3 region: CASSLGSGLAGNEQYF. The CDR3 DNA follows: TGTGCCAGCAGCTTAGGTTCGGGACTAGCGGGTAACGAGCAGTACTTC.